This entry is about one TCR beta chain. What it binds is unknown. V shed 5 bases and J shed 6 bases, with 11 bases lying between them. The germline V gene has CDR1 MNHEY and CDR2 SMNVEV (reference sequence). The CDR3 is 12 residues long. This table comes from immunoSEQ multiplex PCR, and its TCRdb copy is limited to in-frame clones, with some not included. The sample has approximately 200,000 clones, approximately 87% seen once. This entry comes from a study of T cell responses to AZD1222 COVID-19 vaccine. Study observations and caveats: Donor demographics were predominantly white British with a female majority; clonal diversity may be underestimated. Targets within unmutated variant regions were reportedly found for nearly half of spike-specific TCRs.

The sequence derives from an adult in good health. The chain links TRBV27 to TRBJ2-7, with D unresolved. Sequenced material: peripheral blood, taken on day 0 of MenACWY control vaccination. CDR3 sequence: CASSGHPGEQYF. In nucleotides, the CDR3 is TGTGCCAGCAGTGGTCACCCGGGCGAGCAGTACTTC.